The 3 T cell receptor beta chains given below trace back to one sample, sequenced in a study of cytomegalovirus exposure and HLA in healthy donors. The PCR ran on 60 Vbeta and 13 Jbeta primers. Assay: immunoSEQ multiplex PCR; the TCRdb copy retains only in-frame clones and omits some. The sample gives about 130,000 clones, 80% of which show up once; 0.85% to 1.3% is in the top ten. Input material: PBMCs. Receptors were obtained from a human donor in good health.

The CDR3: CASELGGAGGNGYTF. The CDR3 nucleotides read TGCGCCAGCGAGCTTGGAGGCGCAGGGGGAAATGGCTACACCTTC. V is TRBV5-1 and J is TRBJ1-2; 7 bases are shared with TRBD1. Looked up from germline, CDR1 is SGHRS and CDR2 is YFSETQ. The CDR3 length is 15 residues. The V segment lost 7 bases and the J segment 6 bases; nucleotides outside the gene matches: 15.

This chain connects TRBV6-6 to TRBJ2-7, with D perhaps TRBD1 (5 bases). Germline loops: CDR1 MNHNY, CDR2 SVGAGI (reference sequence). The CDR3 runs to 15 residues. Trimming removed 2 bases at V and 1 base at J, with 12 bases between. The CDR3, as DNA: TGTGCCAGCAGTTACCAGGTCGACAGTTCCTACGAGCAGTACTTC. Translation: CASSYQVDSSYEQYF.

The J gene is TRBJ2-7, the V gene TRBV7-6; tentative D call: TRBD1 (6 bases). Germline assignment: CDR1 SGHVS and CDR2 FNYEAQ. V gave up 2 bases and J gave up 6 bases, with 14 bases separating them. This CDR3 spans 14 amino acids. CDR3 in amino acids: CASSLQGDRSEQYF. DNA for the CDR3: TGTGCCAGCAGCTTACAGGGCGACAGGTCCGAGCAGTACTTC. Full variable domain (missing parts from reference TRBV7-6 and TRBJ2-7): GAGVSQSPRYKVTKRGQDVALRCDPISGHVSLYWYRQALGQGPEFLTYFNYEAQQDKSGLPNDRFSAERPEGSISTLTIQRTEQRDSAMYRCASSLQGDRSEQYFGPGTRLTVT.